The 2 T cell receptor beta chains given below trace back to one sample, sequenced in a study of graft-versus-host responses after intestinal transplantation. Repertoires were generated with immunoSEQ multiplex PCR, while TCRdb's copy carries only in-frame clones and drops some. The table has about 91,000 clones, 80% to 95% seen once. For these TCRs, the target antigens are not known. Sequencing was performed on unstimulated CD4+ T cells sorted from spleen or lymph node cells, taken before transplant. Receptors were obtained from a human donor who was the organ donor for an intestinal transplant.

The rearrangement links TRBV6-5 to TRBJ1-2; weak D call: TRBD1 (6 bases). The CDR3 extends over 13 amino acids. The V end was cut by 6 bases, the J end by 3 bases, with 11 bases between. Germline V gene lookup returns CDR1 MNHEY and CDR2 SVGAGI. The CDR3, as DNA: TGTGCCAGCAGCGCACAGGGAGACTATGGCTACACCTTC. It yields the protein CASSAQGDYGYTF.

The chain combines TRBV7-3 with TRBJ2-2, with D possibly TRBD1 on 5 matching bases. The CDR3 has 14 amino acids. The V and J ends lost 4 bases and 1 base respectively, with 7 bases between them. Germline values: CDR1 SGHTA, CDR2 FQGTGA. The CDR3 region is CASSYDRNTGELFF. CDR3 sequence (DNA): TGTGCCAGCAGCTATGACAGGAACACCGGGGAGCTGTTTTTT. Full variable domain (missing parts from reference TRBV7-3 and TRBJ2-2): GAGVSQTPSNKVTEKGKYVELRCDPISGHTALYWYRQSLGQGPEFLIYFQGTGAADDSGLPNDRFFAVRPEGSVSTLKIQRTERGDSAVYLCASSYDRNTGELFFGEGSRLTVL.